This section outlines one T cell receptor beta chain sequence together with its context. Antigen unknown. The sample originates from a study of OX40 agonist ivuxolimab in advanced cancers. Study summary: Mean age 60 years, range about 23 to 80; about 81% male.

Profiling relied on immunoSEQ multiplex PCR, and the TCRdb table lists in-frame clones only, not all of them. This repertoire shows around 51,000 clones, more than 75% found once; its top ten account for about 9.4%. General observations from the study: In a subset of nonresponders, normalized T-cell clonal expansion was also low.

Germline V gives CDR1 SGHVS, CDR2 FQNEAQ. The CDR3 spans 13 residues. V gave up 2 bases and J gave up 5 bases, with 9 bases separating them. The chain combines TRBV7-8 with TRBJ1-2; D is unresolved. This TCR was sampled from an adult with an advanced solid tumor such as melanoma, head and neck, liver or kidney cancer. This specimen consisted of CD4+ or CD8+ T cells sorted from blood, obtained in a trial of the OX40 agonist ivuxolimab. CDR3 in amino acids: CASSLSRIYGYTF. In DNA, the CDR3 is TGTGCCAGCAGCTTATCGAGGATATATGGCTACACCTTC.